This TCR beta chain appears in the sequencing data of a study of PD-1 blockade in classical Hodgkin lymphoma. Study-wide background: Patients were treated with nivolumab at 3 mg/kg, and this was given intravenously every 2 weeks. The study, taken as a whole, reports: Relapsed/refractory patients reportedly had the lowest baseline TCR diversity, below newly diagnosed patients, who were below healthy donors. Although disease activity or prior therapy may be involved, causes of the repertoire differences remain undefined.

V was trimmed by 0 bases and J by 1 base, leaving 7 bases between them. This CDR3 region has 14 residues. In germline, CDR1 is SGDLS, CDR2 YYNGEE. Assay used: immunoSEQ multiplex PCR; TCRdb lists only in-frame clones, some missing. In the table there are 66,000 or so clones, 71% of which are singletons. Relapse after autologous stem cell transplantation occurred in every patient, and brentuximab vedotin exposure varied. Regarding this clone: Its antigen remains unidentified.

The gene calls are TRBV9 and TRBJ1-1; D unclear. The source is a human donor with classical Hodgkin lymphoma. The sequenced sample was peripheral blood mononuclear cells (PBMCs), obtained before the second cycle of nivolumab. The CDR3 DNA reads TGTGCCAGCAGCGTAGAACCCGCGAACACTGAAGCTTTCTTT. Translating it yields CASSVEPANTEAFF.